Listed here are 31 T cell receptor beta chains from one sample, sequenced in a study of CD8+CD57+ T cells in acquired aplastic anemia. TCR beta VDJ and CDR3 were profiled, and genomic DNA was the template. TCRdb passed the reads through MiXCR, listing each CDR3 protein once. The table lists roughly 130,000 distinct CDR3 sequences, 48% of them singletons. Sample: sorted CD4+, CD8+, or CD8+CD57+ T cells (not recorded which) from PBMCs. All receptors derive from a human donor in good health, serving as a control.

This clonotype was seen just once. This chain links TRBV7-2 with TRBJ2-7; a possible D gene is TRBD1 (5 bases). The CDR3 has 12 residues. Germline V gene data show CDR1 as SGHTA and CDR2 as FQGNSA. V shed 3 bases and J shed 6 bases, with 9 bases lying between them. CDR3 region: CASSFQGTEQYF. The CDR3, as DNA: TGTGCCAGCAGCTTTCAGGGTACCGAGCAGTACTTC.

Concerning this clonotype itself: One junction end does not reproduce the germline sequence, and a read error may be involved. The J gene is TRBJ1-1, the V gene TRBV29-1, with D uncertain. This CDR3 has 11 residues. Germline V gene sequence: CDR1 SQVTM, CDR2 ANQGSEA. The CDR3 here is CSVEGLAEAFF. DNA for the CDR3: TGCAGCGTGGAAGGACTGGCTGAAGCTTTCTTT.

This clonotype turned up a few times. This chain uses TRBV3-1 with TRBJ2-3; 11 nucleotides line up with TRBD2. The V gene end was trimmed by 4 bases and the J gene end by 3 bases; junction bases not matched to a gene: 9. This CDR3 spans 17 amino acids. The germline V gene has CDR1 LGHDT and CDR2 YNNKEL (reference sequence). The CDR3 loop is CASSPEGSGGATDTQYF. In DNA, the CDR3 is TGTGCCAGCAGCCCGGAAGGTAGCGGGGGGGCAACAGATACGCAGTATTTT.

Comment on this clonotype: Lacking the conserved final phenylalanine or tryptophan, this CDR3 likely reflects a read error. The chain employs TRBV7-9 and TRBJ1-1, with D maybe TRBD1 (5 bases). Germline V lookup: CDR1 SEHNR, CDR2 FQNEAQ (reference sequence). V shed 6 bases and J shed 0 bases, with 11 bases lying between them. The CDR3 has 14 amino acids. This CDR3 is CASSIGGMNTEAFS. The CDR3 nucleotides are TGTGCCAGCAGTATCGGGGGGATGAACACTGAAGCTTTCTCT.

The CDR3 loop is CASSLDPGGTEAFF. The CDR3 nucleotides are TGCGCCAGCAGCCTTGACCCCGGTGGGACTGAAGCTTTCTTT. The J gene is TRBJ1-1, the V gene TRBV5-1; D is unclear. Trimming pared 4 bases from V and 5 bases from J, leaving 15 bases between. There are 14 residues in the CDR3. The V gene's germline CDR1 is SGHRS and CDR2 YFSETQ.

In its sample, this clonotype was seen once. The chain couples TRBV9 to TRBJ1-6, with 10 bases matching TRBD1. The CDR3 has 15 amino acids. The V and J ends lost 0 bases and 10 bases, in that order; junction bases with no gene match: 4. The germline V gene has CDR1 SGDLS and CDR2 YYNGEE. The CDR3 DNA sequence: TGTGCCAGCAGCGTAGCGGGACAGGGGAACTCACCCCTCCACTTT. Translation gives CASSVAGQGNSPLHF. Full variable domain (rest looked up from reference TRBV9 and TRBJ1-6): DSGVTQTPKHLITATGQRVTLRCSPRSGDLSVYWYQQSLDQGLQFLIQYYNGEERAKGNILERFSAQQFPDLHSELNLSSLELGDSALYFCASSVAGQGNSPLHFGNGTRLTVT.

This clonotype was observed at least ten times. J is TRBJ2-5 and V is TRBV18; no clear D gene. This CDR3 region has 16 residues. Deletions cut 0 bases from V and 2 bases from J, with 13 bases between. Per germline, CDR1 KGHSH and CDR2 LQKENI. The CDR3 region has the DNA TGTGCCAGCTCACCACCGCACATGTTACCACAAGAGACCCAGTACTTC. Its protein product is CASSPPHMLPQETQYF. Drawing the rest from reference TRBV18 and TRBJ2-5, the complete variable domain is NAGVMQNPRHLVRRRGQEARLRCSPMKGHSHVYWYRQLPEEGLKFMVYLQKENIIDESGMPKERFSAEFPKEGPSILRIQQVVRGDSAAYFCASSPPHMLPQETQYFGPGTRLLVL.

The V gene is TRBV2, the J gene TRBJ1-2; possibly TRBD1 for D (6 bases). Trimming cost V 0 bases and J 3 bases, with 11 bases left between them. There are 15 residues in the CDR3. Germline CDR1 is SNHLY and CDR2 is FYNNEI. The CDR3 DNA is TGTGCCAGCAGTGAAGCGTTGGGGGCTGACTATGGCTACACCTTC. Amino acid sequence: CASSEALGADYGYTF.

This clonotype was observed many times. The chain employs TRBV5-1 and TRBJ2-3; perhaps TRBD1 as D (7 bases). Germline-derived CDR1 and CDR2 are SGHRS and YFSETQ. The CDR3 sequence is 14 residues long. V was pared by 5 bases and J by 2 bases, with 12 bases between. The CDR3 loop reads CASRAGQLTDTQYF. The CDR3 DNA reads TGCGCCAGCAGGGCGGGACAGCTCACAGATACGCAGTATTTT.

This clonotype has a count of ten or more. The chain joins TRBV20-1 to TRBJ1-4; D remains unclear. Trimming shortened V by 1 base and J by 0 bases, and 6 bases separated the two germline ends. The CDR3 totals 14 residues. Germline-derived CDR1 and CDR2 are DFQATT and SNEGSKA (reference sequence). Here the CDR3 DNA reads TGCAGTGCTAGAGTACAGTCAACTAATGAAAAACTGTTTTTT. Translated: CSARVQSTNEKLFF.

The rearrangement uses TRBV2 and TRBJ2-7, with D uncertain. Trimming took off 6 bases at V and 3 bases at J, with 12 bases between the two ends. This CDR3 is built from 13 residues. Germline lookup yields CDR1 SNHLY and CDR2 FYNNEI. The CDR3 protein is CASSPVLGYEQYV. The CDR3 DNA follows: TGTGCCAGCAGCCCGGTTTTGGGCTACGAGCAGTACGTC.

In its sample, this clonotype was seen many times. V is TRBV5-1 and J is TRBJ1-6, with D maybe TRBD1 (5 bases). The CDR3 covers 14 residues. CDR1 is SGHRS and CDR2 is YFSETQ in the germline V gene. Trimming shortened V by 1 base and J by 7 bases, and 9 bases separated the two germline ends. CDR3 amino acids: CASSLPGLNSPLHF. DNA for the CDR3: TGCGCCAGCAGCTTGCCAGGGCTCAATTCACCCCTCCACTTT.

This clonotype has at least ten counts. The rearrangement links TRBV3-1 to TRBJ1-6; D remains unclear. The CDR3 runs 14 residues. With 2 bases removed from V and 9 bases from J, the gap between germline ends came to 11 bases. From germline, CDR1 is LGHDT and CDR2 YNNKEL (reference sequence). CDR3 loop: CASSQNQDSSPLHF. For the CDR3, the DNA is TGTGCCAGCAGCCAAAACCAGGATAGTTCACCCCTCCACTTT.

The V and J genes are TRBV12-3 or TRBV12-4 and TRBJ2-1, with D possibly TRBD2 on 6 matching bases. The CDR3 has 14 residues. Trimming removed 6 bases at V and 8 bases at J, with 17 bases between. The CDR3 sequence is CASSSLGRDYEQFF. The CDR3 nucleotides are TGTGCCAGCAGCAGTCTAGGCCGGGACTATGAGCAGTTCTTC.

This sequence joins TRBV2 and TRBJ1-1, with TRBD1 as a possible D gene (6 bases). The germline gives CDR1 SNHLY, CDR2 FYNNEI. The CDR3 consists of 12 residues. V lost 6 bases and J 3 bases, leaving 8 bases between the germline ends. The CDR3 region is CASRQGYTEAFF. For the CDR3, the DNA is TGTGCCAGCAGACAGGGATACACTGAAGCTTTCTTT.

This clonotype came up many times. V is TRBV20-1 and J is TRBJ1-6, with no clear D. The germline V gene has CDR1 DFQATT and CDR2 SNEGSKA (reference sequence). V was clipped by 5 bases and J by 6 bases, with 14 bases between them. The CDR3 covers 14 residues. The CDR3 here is CSAYIGRANSPLHF. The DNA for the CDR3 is TGCAGTGCTTATATCGGGAGGGCTAATTCACCCCTCCACTTT.

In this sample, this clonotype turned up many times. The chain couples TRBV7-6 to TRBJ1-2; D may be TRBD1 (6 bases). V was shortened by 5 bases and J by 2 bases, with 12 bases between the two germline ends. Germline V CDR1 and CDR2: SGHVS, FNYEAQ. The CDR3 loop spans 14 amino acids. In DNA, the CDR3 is TGTGCCAGCAGCCTAGGAGGGGGGAACTATGGCTACACCTTC. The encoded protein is CASSLGGGNYGYTF.

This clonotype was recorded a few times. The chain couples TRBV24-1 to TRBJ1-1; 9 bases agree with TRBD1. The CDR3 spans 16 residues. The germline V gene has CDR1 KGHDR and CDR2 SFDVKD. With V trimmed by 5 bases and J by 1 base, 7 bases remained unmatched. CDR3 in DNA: TGTGCCACCAGTGCATCGACAGGGGGGGGGAACACTGAAGCTTTCTTT. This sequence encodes CATSASTGGGNTEAFF.

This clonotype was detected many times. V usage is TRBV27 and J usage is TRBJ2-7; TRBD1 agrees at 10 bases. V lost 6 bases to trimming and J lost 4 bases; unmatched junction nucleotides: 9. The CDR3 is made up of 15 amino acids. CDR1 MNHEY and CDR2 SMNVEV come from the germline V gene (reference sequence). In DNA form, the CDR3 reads TGTGCCAGCAGCCTAGACAGGGGGCTTTTATACGAGCAGTACTTC. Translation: CASSLDRGLLYEQYF.

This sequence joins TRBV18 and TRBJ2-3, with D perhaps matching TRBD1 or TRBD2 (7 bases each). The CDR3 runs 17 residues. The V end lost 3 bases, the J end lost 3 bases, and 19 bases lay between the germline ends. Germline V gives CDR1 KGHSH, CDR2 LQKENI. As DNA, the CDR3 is TGTGCCAGCTCACCTCAACAGGGGAGGGACGGGACAGATACGCAGTATTTT. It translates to CASSPQQGRDGTDTQYF.

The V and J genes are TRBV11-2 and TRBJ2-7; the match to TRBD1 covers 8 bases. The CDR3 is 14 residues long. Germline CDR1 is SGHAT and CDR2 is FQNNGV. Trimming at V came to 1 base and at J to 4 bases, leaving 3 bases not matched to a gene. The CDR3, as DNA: TGTGCCAGCAGCTTAGTGACAGGGGAATACGAGCAGTACTTC. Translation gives CASSLVTGEYEQYF.

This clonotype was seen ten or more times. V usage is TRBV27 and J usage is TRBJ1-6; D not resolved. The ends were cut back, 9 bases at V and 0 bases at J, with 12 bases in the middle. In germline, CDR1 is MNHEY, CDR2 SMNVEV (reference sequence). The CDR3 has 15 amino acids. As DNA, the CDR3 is TGTGCCAGTTCACCACATCGCTCCTATAATTCACCCCTCCACTTT. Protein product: CASSPHRSYNSPLHF.

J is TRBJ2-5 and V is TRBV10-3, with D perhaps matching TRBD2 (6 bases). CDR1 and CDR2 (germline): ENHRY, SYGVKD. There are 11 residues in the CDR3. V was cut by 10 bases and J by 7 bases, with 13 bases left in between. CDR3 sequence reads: CATGTGGTQYF. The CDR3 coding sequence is TGTGCCACTGGGACTGGCGGGACCCAGTACTTC.

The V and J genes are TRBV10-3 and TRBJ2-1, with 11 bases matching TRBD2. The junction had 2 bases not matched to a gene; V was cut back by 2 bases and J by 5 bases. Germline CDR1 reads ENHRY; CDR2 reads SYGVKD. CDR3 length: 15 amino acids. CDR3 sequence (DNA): TGTGCCATCAGTGAGCTAGCGGGGGGACACAATGAGCAGTTCTTC. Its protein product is CAISELAGGHNEQFF.

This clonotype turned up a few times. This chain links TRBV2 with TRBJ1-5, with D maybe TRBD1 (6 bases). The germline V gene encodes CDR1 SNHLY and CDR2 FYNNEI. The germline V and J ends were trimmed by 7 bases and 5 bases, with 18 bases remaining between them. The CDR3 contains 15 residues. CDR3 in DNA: TGTGCCAGCAAGGGTGGACAGTCCGCCCATCAGCCCCAGCATTTT. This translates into CASKGGQSAHQPQHF.

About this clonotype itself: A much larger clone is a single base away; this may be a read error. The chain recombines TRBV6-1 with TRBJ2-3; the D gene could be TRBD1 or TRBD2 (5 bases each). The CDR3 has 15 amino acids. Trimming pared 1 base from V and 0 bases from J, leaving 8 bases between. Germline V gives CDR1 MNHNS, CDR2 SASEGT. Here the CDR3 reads CASSEGGRSTDTQYF. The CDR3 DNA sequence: TGTGCCAGCAGTGAAGGGGGACGTAGCACAGATACGCAGTATTTT.

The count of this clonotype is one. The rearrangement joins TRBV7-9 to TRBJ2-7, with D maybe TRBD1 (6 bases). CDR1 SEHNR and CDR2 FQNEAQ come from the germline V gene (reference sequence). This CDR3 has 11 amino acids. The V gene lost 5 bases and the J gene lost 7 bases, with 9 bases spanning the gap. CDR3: CASSLDREQYF. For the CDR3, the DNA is TGTGCCAGCAGCCTCGACAGGGAGCAGTACTTC. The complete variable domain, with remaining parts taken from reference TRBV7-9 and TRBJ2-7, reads DTGVSQNPRHKITKRGQNVTFRCDPISEHNRLYWYRQTLGQGPEFLTYFQNEAQLEKSRLLSDRFSAERPKGSFSTLEIQRTEQGDSAMYLCASSLDREQYFGPGTRLTVT.

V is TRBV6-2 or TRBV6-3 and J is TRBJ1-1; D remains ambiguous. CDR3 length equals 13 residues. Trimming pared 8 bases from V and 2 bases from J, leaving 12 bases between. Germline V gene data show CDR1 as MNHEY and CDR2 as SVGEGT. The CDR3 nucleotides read TGTGCCAGCCTTAACCAGGCCAACACTGAAGCTTTCTTT. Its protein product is CASLNQANTEAFF.

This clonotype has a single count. CDR3 region: CSAGGSGQQETQYF. In DNA form, the CDR3 reads TGCAGTGCTGGAGGGTCAGGGCAACAAGAGACCCAGTACTTC. The rearrangement links TRBV20-1 to TRBJ2-5; D is perhaps TRBD2 (6 bases). The CDR3 has 14 amino acids. V lost 5 bases to trimming and J lost 2 bases, with 15 bases between them. Per germline, CDR1 DFQATT and CDR2 SNEGSKA (reference sequence).

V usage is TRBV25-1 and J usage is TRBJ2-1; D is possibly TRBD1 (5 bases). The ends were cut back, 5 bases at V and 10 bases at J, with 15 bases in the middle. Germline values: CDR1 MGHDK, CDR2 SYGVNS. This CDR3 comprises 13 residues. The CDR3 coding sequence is TGTGCCAGCAGTTTAAAGTCCCCAGGGGAGCAGTTCTTC. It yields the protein CASSLKSPGEQFF.

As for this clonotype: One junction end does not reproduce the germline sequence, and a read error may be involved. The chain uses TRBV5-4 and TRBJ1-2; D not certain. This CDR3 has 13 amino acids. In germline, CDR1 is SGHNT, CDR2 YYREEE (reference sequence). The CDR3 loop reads CACSQDTGYGYTF. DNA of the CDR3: TGTGCCTGCAGCCAAGATACCGGTTATGGCTACACCTTC.